This T cell receptor beta chain was captured by sequencing in a study of CD8+CD57+ T cells in acquired aplastic anemia. Study background: Mean yield of DNA from sorted CD4+ and CD8+ cells was around 3 ug.

The germline V gene encodes CDR1 LNHDA and CDR2 SQIVND (reference sequence). The CDR3 totals 15 residues. Deletions cut 9 bases from V and 13 bases from J, with 30 bases between. To note about this clonotype: Antigen: not known.

Those patients picked for sequencing had displayed CD8+CD57+ cell expansion on flow cytometry. The patients, all of them, had severe acquired aplastic anemia. Patients had received no therapy at the time of blood sampling. The study's findings and limits: Some 28 CD8+ CDR3 sequences occurred in both the patients and the controls.

Genomic DNA templated the TCR beta VDJ and CDR3 profiling. TCRdb re-called the reads through MiXCR, storing one row per CDR3 protein. The sample lists around 250,000 distinct CDR3 sequences, about 80% occurring once. Sequences were obtained from sorted CD4+, CD8+, or CD8+CD57+ T cells (not recorded which) from PBMCs. The clonotype comes from a human donor with aplastic anemia. The gene calls are TRBV19 and TRBJ1-1; D may be TRBD1 (6 bases). The CDR3 loop reads CASSLDRTGNTEHFF. The CDR3 nucleotides read TGTGCCAGCAGCTTAGATAGAACAGGGAACACTGAACATTTCTTT.